A single sample is the source of the 5 T cell receptor beta chains below, sequenced in a study of radiation and T cells in renal cell carcinoma. TCRdb's table, derived via immunoSEQ multiplex PCR, lists solely in-frame clones and lacks some. The sample includes 120,000 to 150,000 clones, approximately 86% of them seen just once. Time point specified: blood 4 weeks post-SBRT, at nephrectomy. Treatment given: 15 Gy SBRT to primary tumor, nephrectomy 4 weeks later. Sequencing was performed on blood, taken from a patient whose treatment included radiotherapy and nephrectomy. All receptors derive from a woman in her forties or fifties with renal cell carcinoma.

A single count supports this clone. The V and J genes are TRBV10-1 and TRBJ2-7, with TRBD1 matching 8 bases. The CDR3 runs to 15 residues. Germline CDR1 and CDR2: WNHNN and SYGVQD (reference sequence). V dropped 6 bases and J dropped 3; count of bases not matched to a gene: 10. CDR3 protein: CASSATGTGNYEQYF. The CDR3 DNA follows: TGCGCCAGCAGCGCAACCGGGACAGGTAACTACGAGCAGTACTTC.

J is TRBJ1-5 and V is TRBV4-2; 7 bases line up with TRBD1. Germline CDR1 and CDR2: LGHNA and YNFKEQ. This CDR3 is built from 15 residues. Trimming cost V 1 base and J 5 bases; bases outside gene matches: 5. The DNA for the CDR3 is TGTGCCAGCAGCCAAGGAGGGGGCGACGATCAGCCCCAGCATTTT. Protein: CASSQGGGDDQPQHF.

The rearrangement joins TRBV5-4 to TRBJ2-1; TRBD1 might be the D (5 bases). The V end was cut by 0 bases, the J end by 8 bases, with 15 bases between. The CDR3 loop spans 15 amino acids. CDR1 and CDR2 from the germline V gene are SGHNT and YYREEE (reference sequence). CDR3 DNA sequence: TGTGCCAGCAGCTTGGAGCGTAGACAAGGGGATGAGCAGTTCTTC. Translated: CASSLERRQGDEQFF.

This chain links TRBV28 with TRBJ1-2; D is ambiguous. Germline values: CDR1 MDHEN, CDR2 SYDVKM. V lost 2 bases and J lost 3, with 7 bases in between. CDR3 length: 13 residues. The CDR3 bases are TGTGCCAGCAGTTTACTCACGGACTATGGCTACACCTTC. Amino acid sequence: CASSLLTDYGYTF.

The chain has TRBV28 and TRBJ2-2; 8 bases fit TRBD2. This CDR3 is built from 14 residues. V lost 10 bases and J lost 0; bases outside the gene matches: 4. CDR1 is MDHEN and CDR2 is SYDVKM in the germline V gene. CDR3 residues: CATIAGSNTGELFF. CDR3 nucleotides: TGTGCCACGATAGCGGGATCGAACACCGGGGAGCTGTTTTTT.